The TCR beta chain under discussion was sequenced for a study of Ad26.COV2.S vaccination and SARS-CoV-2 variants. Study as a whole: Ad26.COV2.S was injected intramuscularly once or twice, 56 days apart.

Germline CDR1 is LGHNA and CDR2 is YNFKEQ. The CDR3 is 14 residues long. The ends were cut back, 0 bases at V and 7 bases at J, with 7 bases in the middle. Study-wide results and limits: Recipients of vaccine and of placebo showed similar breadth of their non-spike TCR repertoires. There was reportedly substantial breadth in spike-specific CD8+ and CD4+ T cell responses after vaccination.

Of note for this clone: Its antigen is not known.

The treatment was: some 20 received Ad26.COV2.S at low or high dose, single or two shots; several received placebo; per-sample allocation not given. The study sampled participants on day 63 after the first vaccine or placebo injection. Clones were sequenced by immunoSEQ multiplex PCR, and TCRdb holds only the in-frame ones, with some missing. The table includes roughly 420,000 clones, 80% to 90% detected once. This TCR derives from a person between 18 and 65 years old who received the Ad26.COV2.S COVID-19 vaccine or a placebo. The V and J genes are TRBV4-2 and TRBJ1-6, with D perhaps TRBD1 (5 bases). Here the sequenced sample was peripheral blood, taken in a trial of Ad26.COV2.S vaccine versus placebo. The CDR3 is CASSQDRGNSPLHF. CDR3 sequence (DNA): TGTGCCAGCAGCCAAGATCGGGGGAATTCACCCCTCCACTTT.